The present T cell receptor beta chain was sequenced within a study of tissue T cells after allogeneic stem cell transplantation. General observations from the study: Within patients, tissue anatomy strongly shaped TCR repertoire composition.

As concerns this clone: Its antigen is as yet unknown. The gene symbols are mouse symbols. The sequenced fragment ends 1 residue before the CDR3 boundary, so the rest is inferred from the germline J gene.

V lost 3 bases, J lost 4 bases, and 2 bases stayed unmatched. The CDR3 totals 14 residues. Germline V gene lookup returns CDR1 NNHNN and CDR2 SYGAGS (reference sequence). Measured with immunoSEQ multiplex PCR; TCRdb has only the in-frame clones, and not every one. The data contain more than 40,000 clones, around 70% of them seen just once; the ten biggest clones take up approximately 0.55%. Input material: sorted cells pooled from one or two spleens. The clonotype originates from a pool of C57BL/6 mice in good health. The V and J genes are TRBV13-2 and TRBJ2-4; 10 bases align to TRBD2. The CDR3 DNA, read in part, is TGTGCCAGCGGTGGCGGACTGGGGGAAAACACCTTGTAC. It yields the protein CASGGGLGENTLY. The full CDR3 reads CASGGGLGENTLYF.